This T cell receptor beta chain was captured by sequencing in a study of T-cell memory formation after mild COVID-19. V trimming: 5 bases; J trimming: 5 bases; junction bases outside the gene matches: 7. This CDR3 contains 14 residues. Germline V gene sequence: CDR1 SQVTM, CDR2 ANQGSEA. One entry per CDR3 protein, called by TCRdb with MiXCR from the 5' RACE reads. The sample yields 410,000 or so distinct CDR3 sequences, more than 20% seen once. The chain is built from TRBV29-1 and TRBJ2-2, with 8 nucleotides matching TRBD2. The clonotype was recovered from an adult woman who had mild COVID-19 (a few samples of this study predate the infection). Cell type and time point are not known. Sequencing was performed on PBMCs or a T cell subset sorted from them (not recorded which). CDR3 amino acids: CSVSGTRETGELFF. CDR3 nucleotides: TGCAGCGTTTCCGGGACTAGAGAGACCGGGGAGCTGTTTTTT.